This T cell receptor beta chain was found in a study of blood T cell repertoires in COVID-19. Overall study context: PBMCs, B-cell-depleted T cells, or T cells were the source of the cDNA or gDNA that made up the material.

Germline lookup yields CDR1 SGDLS and CDR2 YYNGEE. The CDR3 consists of 16 residues. Losses at the gene ends were 4 bases for V and 3 bases for J; bases not matched to a gene: 7. Authors' data handling: By means of reference gene primer amplification, nucleated cell counts were estimated. The protocol was immunoSEQ multiplex PCR, while the TCRdb copy is restricted to in-frame clones and leaves out a portion. V and J calls plus clone size are reproduced from that table; the DNA served to infer D and trimming. The sample lists roughly 90,000 clones; 80% to 85% were seen once. The sequence was collected from a woman aged 80 or over with active or convalescent COVID-19. V is TRBV9 and J is TRBJ2-6, with 7 bases fitting TRBD2. Sequencing was performed on peripheral blood. The CDR3 sequence: CASSPLPGGGANVLTF. The CDR3 bases are TGTGCCAGCAGCCCCCTACCGGGGGGTGGGGCCAACGTCCTGACTTTC.